The clone carrying this T cell receptor beta chain was detected a few times. V lost 6 bases, J lost 3 bases, and 4 bases stayed unmatched. The CDR3 runs to 15 residues. Germline V gene sequence: CDR1 MNHNS, CDR2 SASEGT. The source of the sample is a study of T cells after yellow fever vaccination. TCRdb re-derived calls from the 5' RACE reads in MiXCR, one entry per CDR3 protein. The table lists 450,000 to 650,000 distinct CDR3 sequences, roughly 13% of them singletons, with roughly an eighth in the top ten. Sequencing was performed on PBMCs, taken on the day of the yellow fever booster vaccination. This clonotype originated in a man between 25 and 39 years old who received the YFV17D yellow fever vaccine. J is TRBJ2-2 and V is TRBV6-1, with 10 bases identical to TRBD2. This CDR3 reads CASSQSGRDTGELFF. The DNA for the CDR3 is TGTGCCAGCAGCCAAAGCGGGAGGGACACCGGGGAGCTGTTTTTT.